This T cell receptor beta chain was recorded in a study of cytomegalovirus exposure and HLA in healthy donors. Study-level results: Subsequent analysis showed first-cohort TCR clusters tending to co-occur in 120 validation repertoires. Researchers counted about 150 TCR beta chains as cytomegalovirus-associated.

As regards this clone: Its specificity is not known.

Profiled with immunoSEQ multiplex PCR; TCRdb holds only in-frame clones, not every one. The sample holds 97,000 or so clones, 87% seen once. This CDR3 is built from 13 residues. The germline V and J ends were trimmed by 6 bases and 7 bases, with 13 bases remaining between them. Germline-derived CDR1 and CDR2 are MNHNY and SVGAGI (reference sequence). Sequenced input: PBMCs. The TCR comes from a woman aged 25 to 39 in good health and CMV-seronegative. The chain combines TRBV6-6 with TRBJ1-5; D remains ambiguous. The chain's CDR3 is CASSPPPGQPQHF. In DNA form, the CDR3 reads TGTGCCAGCAGCCCCCCCCCAGGCCAGCCCCAGCATTTT.